The table lists the clone carrying this T cell receptor (beta chain) with a count of one. Its cognate antigen is unknown. The germline V gene has CDR1 SGHDT and CDR2 YYEEEE. The ends were cut back, 4 bases at V and 2 bases at J, with 15 bases in the middle. The CDR3 loop spans 15 amino acids. These data originate in a study of a mutant IDH1 vaccine in newly diagnosed glioma. General study points: Vaccination induced immune responses in around 93% of patients.

Only in-frame clones appear in the TCRdb table, and some are missing; sequencing was by immunoSEQ multiplex PCR. Counted here are 70,000 to 95,000 clones, more than 65% occurring once; the ten biggest clones make up around 5.2%. The time point was: baseline, week 1 (first vaccination visit). Noted treatment: pre-vaccination baseline after standard-of-care therapy. The chain has TRBV5-6 and TRBJ1-1; no clear D. The clonotype comes from a man aged 35-49 years with glioma. Some clones in this sample may be carry-over from other donors' samples. Sequenced here: PBMCs, sampled from a glioma patient treated with radiotherapy, temozolomide or both. CDR3 nucleotide sequence: TGTGCCAGCAGCCCGGGGAGGGATAGAAACACTGAAGCTTTCTTT. Residues: CASSPGRDRNTEAFF.